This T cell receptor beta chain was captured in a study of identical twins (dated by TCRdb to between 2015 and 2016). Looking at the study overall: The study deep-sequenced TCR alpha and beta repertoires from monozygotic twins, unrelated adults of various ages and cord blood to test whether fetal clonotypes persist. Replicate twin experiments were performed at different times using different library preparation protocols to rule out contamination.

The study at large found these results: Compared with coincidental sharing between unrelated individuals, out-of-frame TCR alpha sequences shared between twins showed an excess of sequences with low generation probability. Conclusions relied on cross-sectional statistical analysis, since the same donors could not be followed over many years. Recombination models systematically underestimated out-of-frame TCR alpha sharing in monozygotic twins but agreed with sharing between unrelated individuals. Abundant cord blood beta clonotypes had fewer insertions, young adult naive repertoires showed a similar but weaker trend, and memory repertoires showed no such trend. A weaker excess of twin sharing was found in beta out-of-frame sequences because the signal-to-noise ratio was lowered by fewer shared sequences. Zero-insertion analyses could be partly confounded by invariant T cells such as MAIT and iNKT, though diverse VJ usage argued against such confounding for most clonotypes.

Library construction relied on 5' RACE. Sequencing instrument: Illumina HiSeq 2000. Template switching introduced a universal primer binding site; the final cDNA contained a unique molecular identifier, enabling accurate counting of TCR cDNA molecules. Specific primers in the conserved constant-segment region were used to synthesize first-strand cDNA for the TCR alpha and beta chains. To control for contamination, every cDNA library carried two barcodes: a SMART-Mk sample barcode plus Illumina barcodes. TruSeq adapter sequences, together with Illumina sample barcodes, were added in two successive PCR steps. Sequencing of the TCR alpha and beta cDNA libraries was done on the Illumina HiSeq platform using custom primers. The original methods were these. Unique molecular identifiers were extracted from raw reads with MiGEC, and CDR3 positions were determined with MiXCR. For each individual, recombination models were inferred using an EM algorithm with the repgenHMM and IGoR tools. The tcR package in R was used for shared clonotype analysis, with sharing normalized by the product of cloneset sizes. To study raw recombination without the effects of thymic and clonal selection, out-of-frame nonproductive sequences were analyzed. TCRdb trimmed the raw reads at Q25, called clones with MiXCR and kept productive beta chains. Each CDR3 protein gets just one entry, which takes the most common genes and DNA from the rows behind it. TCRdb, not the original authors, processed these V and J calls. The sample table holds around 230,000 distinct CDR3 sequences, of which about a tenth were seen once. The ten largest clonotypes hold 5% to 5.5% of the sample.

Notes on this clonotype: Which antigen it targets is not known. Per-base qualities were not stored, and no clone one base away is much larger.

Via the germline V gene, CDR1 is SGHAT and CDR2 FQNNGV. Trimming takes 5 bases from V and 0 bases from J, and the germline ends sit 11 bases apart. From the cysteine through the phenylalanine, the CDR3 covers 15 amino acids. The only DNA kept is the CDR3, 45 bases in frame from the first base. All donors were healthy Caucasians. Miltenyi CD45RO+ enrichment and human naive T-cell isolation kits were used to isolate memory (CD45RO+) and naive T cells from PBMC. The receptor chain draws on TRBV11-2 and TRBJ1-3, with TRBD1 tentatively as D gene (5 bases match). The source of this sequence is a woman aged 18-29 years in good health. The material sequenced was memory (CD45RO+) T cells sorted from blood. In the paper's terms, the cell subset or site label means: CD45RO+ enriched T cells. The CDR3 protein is CASSPTVSSGNTIYF. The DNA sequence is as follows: TGTGCCAGCAGCCCGACAGTTAGCTCTGGAAACACCATATATTTT.